This T cell receptor (beta chain) came from a study of pediatric ulcerative colitis. Study-wide findings and caveats: Blood-rectal clonal overlap within each person was significantly higher in ulcerative colitis patients than controls.

Samples were sequenced at Survey level, maximum 500,000 reads. Assay used: immunoSEQ multiplex PCR; TCRdb lists only in-frame clones, some missing. The sample records tens of thousands of clones, 85% to 90% being singletons. Points on this clone: Its antigen remains unidentified.

V shed 6 bases and J shed 5 bases, with 9 bases lying between them. The CDR3 is 12 amino acids. CDR1 is MNHNY and CDR2 is SVGAGI in the germline V gene (reference sequence). The diagnostic colonoscopy in ulcerative colitis patients preceded any immunosuppressive treatment. The sequence derives from a boy between 10 and 17 years old with severe ulcerative colitis. The J gene is TRBJ2-3, the V gene TRBV6-6; a possible D gene is TRBD2 (6 bases). The sample comprised blood. The CDR3 nucleotides are TGTGCCAGCAGCTCAGCGGGAGATACGCAGTATTTT. Translated: CASSSAGDTQYF.